Listed below are T cell receptor beta chains from one sample, sequenced in a study of shared clonotypes between healthy human individuals. The table came from immunoSEQ multiplex PCR; TCRdb's copy has only in-frame clones and leaves some out. The sample records fewer than 400,000 clones, around two thirds being singletons. The material sequenced was memory CD4+ T cells sorted from blood. These receptors came from a man younger than 40 in good health. CDR3s include the opening cysteine and the closing phenylalanine or tryptophan. The D gene is left open where the match is weak. The size of a clone is reported for some rows only, either as once, few or many, or as a class for expanded clones.

D	J	size	length	V	DNA	CDR3
TRBD2	TRBJ2-1	.	19	TRBV5-4	TGTGCCAGCAGCGTATCACCGGGACTAGCGGGAGGCCCTGGCAATGAGCAGTTCTTC	CASSVSPGLAGGPGNEQFF
.	TRBJ2-3	.	16	TRBV10-3	TGTGCCATCAGTGATAAGCGGTTGAAGAACACAGATACGCAGTATTTT	CAISDKRLKNTDTQYF
TRBD1	TRBJ2-7	.	14	TRBV27	TGTGCCAGCAGTCACCGGGACAGGGTCCGCGAGCAGTACTTC	CASSHRDRVREQYF
.	TRBJ2-3	few	12	TRBV5-1	TGCGCCAGCAGGTCGGAGGGAGATACGCAGTATTTT	CASRSEGDTQYF
TRBD1	TRBJ1-1	.	13	TRBV2	TGTGCCAGCAGAGATATGACAGGGGGGCAAGCTTTCTTT	CASRDMTGGQAFF
TRBD2	TRBJ2-1	.	15	TRBV10-1	TGCGCCAGCAGTCATAGCGGGAGGCCCGACAATGAGCAGTTCTTC	CASSHSGRPDNEQFF
.	TRBJ1-2	once	18	TRBV7-2	TGTGCCAGCAGCTTAGCGTCCACAGGGATAACCTTAGGGTATGGCTACACCTTC	CASSLASTGITLGYGYTF
TRBD1	TRBJ2-5	once	11	TRBV6-1	TGTGCCAGCAGTGAGCAGGGGGCCCAGTACTTC	CASSEQGAQYF
.	TRBJ2-3	once	15	TRBV5-1	TGCGCCAGCAGCTTGAGGGGGACCCTCACAGATACGCAGTATTTT	CASSLRGTLTDTQYF
.	TRBJ2-1	.	15	TRBV7-6	TGTGCCAGCAGCTTAGCGGGCGGAGTGGCTGATGAGCAGTTCTTC	CASSLAGGVADEQFF
.	TRBJ1-4	.	11	TRBV2	TGTGCCAGCAGGTACAGCGAAAAACTGTTTTTT	CASRYSEKLFF
.	TRBJ1-1	.	15	TRBV2	TGTGCCAGCAGTGAAAAGCTGCAGGGCGCCACTGAAGCTTTCTTT	CASSEKLQGATEAFF
.	TRBJ1-2	.	12	TRBV7-9	TGTGCCAGCGGACCGACGAGCTATGGCTACACCTTC	CASGPTSYGYTF
TRBD2	TRBJ2-1	.	15	TRBV5-4	TGTGCCAGCAGCACCCTAGCGGGAAATTACGGTGAGCAGTTCTTC	CASSTLAGNYGEQFF
.	TRBJ2-3	.	14	TRBV5-1	TGCGCCAGCAGCTTGAGTATACGCACAGATACGCAGTATTTT	CASSLSIRTDTQYF
.	TRBJ1-5	once	14	TRBV29-1	TGCAGCGTGAGAGACTTCGATAGCAATCAGCCCCAGCATTTT	CSVRDFDSNQPQHF
.	TRBJ2-1	once	14	TRBV5-1	TGCGCCAGCAGCTTGGTACCTCCCAACAATGAGCAGTTCTTC	CASSLVPPNNEQFF
.	TRBJ1-3	.	14	TRBV19	TGTGCCAGTAAGCGGCCCAGCTCTGGAAACACCATATATTTT	CASKRPSSGNTIYF
.	TRBJ2-7	.	13	TRBV7-9	TGTGCCAGCAGCTTGGCCAGGGCCTACGAGCAGTACTTC	CASSLARAYEQYF
TRBD2	TRBJ2-7	once	15	TRBV19	TGTGCCAGTAGTGGGAGCGGGAGGCACAGCTACGAGCAGTACTTC	CASSGSGRHSYEQYF
TRBD1	TRBJ1-5	.	15	TRBV28	TGTGCCAGCAGTTCAGGGGGCGCGTGGATACAGCCCCAGCATTTT	CASSSGGAWIQPQHF
.	TRBJ2-4	.	14	TRBV2	TGTGCCAGCAGTGAACGGACGGCCAAAAACATTCAGTACTTC	CASSERTAKNIQYF
.	TRBJ2-5	few	13	TRBV5-4	TGTGCCAGCAGCCCGACAGAATTAGAGACCCAGTACTTC	CASSPTELETQYF
.	TRBJ1-2	.	13	TRBV19	TGTGCCACCAAGCCTCTCGACAGCTATGGCTACACCTTC	CATKPLDSYGYTF
TRBD1	TRBJ2-2	.	13	TRBV10-3	TGTGCCACCGACAGGGCGAACACCGGGGAGCTGTTTTTT	CATDRANTGELFF
.	TRBJ2-7	many	14	TRBV7-2	TGTGCCAGCAGCTTAGCTCCGGGAGTGCGGGAGCAGTACTTC	CASSLAPGVREQYF
TRBD2	TRBJ2-1	.	20	TRBV5-4	TGTGCCAGCAGTCTACAACCTGGGGCCCGGGGCGGGGGCTCCTACAATGAGCAGTTCTTC	CASSLQPGARGGGSYNEQFF
TRBD2	TRBJ2-1	once	16	TRBV27	TGTGCCAGCAGTTGGACTAGCGGGCCGGGGGGGAATGAGCAGTTCTTC	CASSWTSGPGGNEQFF
TRBD1	TRBJ1-5	.	17	TRBV18	TGTGCCAGCTCCCCGGGACAGGGGGTTTTAAGCAATCAGCCCCAGCATTTT	CASSPGQGVLSNQPQHF
TRBD2	TRBJ2-3	.	15	TRBV4-2	TGTGCCAGCAGCGGGCTAGCGGGCCTCACAGATACGCAGTATTTT	CASSGLAGLTDTQYF
TRBD2	TRBJ2-3	once	13	TRBV6-1	TGTGCCAGCGGACTAGCTCGTACAGATACGCAGTATTTT	CASGLARTDTQYF
TRBD2	TRBJ2-5	.	16	TRBV5-1	TGCGCCAGCAGCCTCGGGGAGCGGGAGGGTCAAGAGACCCAGTACTTC	CASSLGEREGQETQYF
TRBD1	TRBJ1-1	.	16	TRBV4-1	TGCGCCAGCAGCCAGAGGGGACAGGGAGCGCTAACTGAAGCTTTCTTT	CASSQRGQGALTEAFF
.	TRBJ2-7	.	15	TRBV6-5	TGTGCCAGCAGTCTTTCACGGACAGATTACTACGAGCAGTACTTC	CASSLSRTDYYEQYF
.	TRBJ1-2	.	17	TRBV28	TGTGCCAGCACCAAAGGTGGTGCAGGGATGGCTAACTATGGCTACACCTTC	CASTKGGAGMANYGYTF
.	TRBJ2-1	.	16	TRBV7-6	TGTGCCAGCAGCCCTTTGGGCCGTCCTGCCTACAATGAGCAGTTCTTC	CASSPLGRPAYNEQFF
.	TRBJ2-5	.	14	TRBV5-1	TGCGCCAGCAGCTTGGGAACAGGGCCAGAGACCCAGTACTTC	CASSLGTGPETQYF
.	TRBJ2-3	.	14	TRBV7-9	TGTGCCAGCAGCTTACGCGGGACCACAGATACGCAGTATTTT	CASSLRGTTDTQYF
.	TRBJ1-2	.	13	TRBV19	TGTGCCAGTAGTATTGAGGGGGACTATGGCTACACCTTC	CASSIEGDYGYTF
.	TRBJ2-1	.	14	TRBV7-3	TGTGCCAGCAGCCTAGAAAGCTCCTACAATGAGCAGTTCTTC	CASSLESSYNEQFF
.	TRBJ1-5	.	14	TRBV4-2	TGTGCCAGCAGCCAAGATCTGGCGGGGCAGCCCCAGCATTTT	CASSQDLAGQPQHF
.	TRBJ2-7	few	13	TRBV1	TGCACCCGAGACTCAGTGAGCTCCTACGAGCAGTACTTC	CTRDSVSSYEQYF
.	TRBJ2-4	.	17	TRBV19	TGTGCCAGTAGTAGAGAGGGGTCGACGATGACCAAAAACATTCAGTACTTC	CASSREGSTMTKNIQYF
.	TRBJ2-7	.	12	TRBV11-1	TGTGCCAGCAGCCGAGGGGTCTACGAGCAGTACTTC	CASSRGVYEQYF
.	TRBJ1-5	.	14	TRBV28	TGTGCCAGCAGTACCGGGGGACTAAATCAGCCCCAGCATTTT	CASSTGGLNQPQHF
.	TRBJ2-7	once	13	TRBV5-1	TGCGCCAGCGGGTTAGGGGCCTCCTACGAGCAGTACTTC	CASGLGASYEQYF
TRBD2	TRBJ2-7	.	14	TRBV27	TGTGCCAGCACCCCTAGCGGATTGTCCTACGAGCAGTACTTC	CASTPSGLSYEQYF
.	TRBJ2-5	.	14	TRBV4-1	TGCGCCAGCAGCCAAGACCCAGGGCTGGAGACCCAGTACTTC	CASSQDPGLETQYF
TRBD1	TRBJ2-1	.	15	TRBV4-1	TGCGCCAACAGCCAAGGGGGCGTTACCTACAATGAGCAGTTCTTC	CANSQGGVTYNEQFF
.	TRBJ2-7	.	12	TRBV29-1	TGCAGCGCCGGGACCCAAGACTACGAGCAGTACTTC	CSAGTQDYEQYF
TRBD1	TRBJ1-1	.	16	TRBV14	TGTGCCAGCAGCCACCGCTCCGGGACAGGGAACACTGAAGCTTTCTTT	CASSHRSGTGNTEAFF
TRBD2	TRBJ2-3	.	14	TRBV7-2	TGTGCCAGCAGCGTAACGGGGGGGATAAATACGCAGTATTTT	CASSVTGGINTQYF
.	TRBJ1-5	.	14	TRBV2	TGTGCCAGCAGTGAAAGGGCAGGAACTCAGCCCCAGCATTTT	CASSERAGTQPQHF
TRBD1	TRBJ2-2	once	16	TRBV7-9	TGTGCCAGCAGGGGGGCGGGACAGGGCGACACCGGGGAGCTGTTTTTT	CASRGAGQGDTGELFF
TRBD2	TRBJ2-2	.	18	TRBV19	TGTGCCAGTAGTACCGGGACTAGCGGGAGAGGGAACACCGGGGAGCTGTTTTTT	CASSTGTSGRGNTGELFF